A selection of T cell receptor beta chains follows, all from one sample in a study of blood T cell repertoires in COVID-19. TCRdb keeps only in-frame clones here, not all; method: immunoSEQ multiplex PCR. The sample lists approximately 45,000 clones; 75% to 90% were seen once. Sequenced material: peripheral blood. The receptor set was obtained from a woman aged 80 or older with COVID-19, enrolled during active disease. Each CDR3 is given with its conserved first and last residue. A D gene is named only where the DNA matches it firmly. Not every row has a clone size; where given, it reads once, few, many or a size class.

>.|.|TRBJ1-5|TRBV5-1
TGCGCCAGCAGGTCCGAGGCCGGCAATCAGCCCCAGCATTTT
CASRSEAGNQPQHF
>.|TRBD1|TRBJ1-1|TRBV7-9
TGTGCCAGCAGCTTCAGGGGGCGCTCGAGCACTGAAGCTTTCTTT
CASSFRGRSSTEAFF
>.|TRBD1|TRBJ1-1|TRBV13
TGTGCCAGCAGCTTGAACAGGGGGGAAACTGAAGCTTTCTTT
CASSLNRGETEAFF
>.|.|TRBJ1-4|TRBV5-1
TGCGCCAGCAGCTCTTTACCGGGAACGAGAGCTGAAAAACTGTTTTTT
CASSSLPGTRAEKLFF
>.|.|TRBJ2-1|TRBV18
TGTGCCAGCTCCTCGGGGAGAGACAATGAGCAGTTCTTC
CASSSGRDNEQFF
>.|.|TRBJ2-7|TRBV7-2
TGTGCCAGCAGCTTAGGGCAACCGAGGGAGCAGTACTTC
CASSLGQPREQYF
>.|.|TRBJ1-5|TRBV12-3/TRBV12-4
TGTGCCAGCAGTCTGTCGTATCAGCCCCAGCATTTT
CASSLSYQPQHF
>few|.|TRBJ1-1|TRBV5-8
TGTGCCAGCAGCTTGGGTTCGGTGAGGGGGACTGAAGCTTTCTTT
CASSLGSVRGTEAFF
>.|TRBD2|TRBJ2-3|TRBV3-1/TRBV3-2
TGTGCCAGCAGCCTCGATAGCGGGAATGGCGGGGGCACAGATACGCAGTATTTT
CASSLDSGNGGGTDTQYF
>.|.|TRBJ2-1|TRBV28
TGTGCCAGCAACCCGCCGGGGTCTTACAATGAGCAGTTCTTC
CASNPPGSYNEQFF
>.|.|TRBJ2-1|TRBV5-1
TGCGCCAGCAGCTTTACAGGGTACTCCAATGAGCAGTTCTTC
CASSFTGYSNEQFF
>.|.|TRBJ1-4|TRBV15
TGTGCCACCAGCGGGTTGGGACAAAAGAATGAAAAACTGTTTTTT
CATSGLGQKNEKLFF
>.|.|TRBJ1-3|TRBV5-1
TGCGCCAGCAGCTCCGGCGGAGCTGGAAACACCATATATTTT
CASSSGGAGNTIYF
>.|TRBD1|TRBJ1-4|TRBV24-1
TGTGCCACCAGTGATGCCGGGACAGGGGGCCGTGAAAAACTGTTTTTT
CATSDAGTGGREKLFF
>.|TRBD1|TRBJ2-4|TRBV6-5
TGTGCCAGCAGCAGACAGGGGTGGAACATTCAGTACTTC
CASSRQGWNIQYF
>.|.|TRBJ1-3|TRBV9
TGTGCCAGCAGCGTAACAGGGTACAGGGCGAGCACCATATATTTT
CASSVTGYRASTIYF
>.|TRBD1|TRBJ2-7|TRBV24-1
TGTGCCACCAGTGAAGGGACAGGGGGAGCGAGGAACGAGCAGTACTTC
CATSEGTGGARNEQYF
>.|.|TRBJ1-2|TRBV11-2
TGTGCCAGCAGCGCATATTCCCAGGGTCCCTATGGCTACACCTTC
CASSAYSQGPYGYTF
>.|.|TRBJ2-7|TRBV30
TGTGCCTGGAGTGTCCAGGGGCCCTACGAGCAGTACTTC
CAWSVQGPYEQYF
>.|.|TRBJ1-3|TRBV4-1
TGCGCCAGCAGCCAGAGACTGATTGTTGGAAACACCATATATTTT
CASSQRLIVGNTIYF
>.|.|TRBJ1-1|TRBV9
TGTGCCAGCAGCAACCGGAGGAACACTGAAGCTTTCTTT
CASSNRRNTEAFF
>.|TRBD1|TRBJ2-7|TRBV30
TGTGCCTGGAGTAAGGGCCGGGGACAGTTTTCCTACGAGCAGTACTTC
CAWSKGRGQFSYEQYF
>few|TRBD1|TRBJ1-2|TRBV7-8
TGTGCCAGCAGCTTAAGTGACAGGGGGTTTGGCTACACCTTC
CASSLSDRGFGYTF
>.|.|TRBJ2-2|TRBV11-2
TGTGCCAGCTCAACTCACAACACCGGGGAGCTGTTTTTT
CASSTHNTGELFF
>.|.|TRBJ1-2|TRBV5-8
TGTGCCAGCAGCTTGGCGGCAGGCGATTATTCTCGCTACACCTTC
CASSLAAGDYSRYTF
>.|.|TRBJ2-1|TRBV15
TGTGCCACCAGCAGAGATCTCGGGGGAAGCTACAATGAGCAGTTCTTC
CATSRDLGGSYNEQFF
>.|TRBD1|TRBJ1-5|TRBV28
TGTGCCAGTAATACAGGGGGCGCTGGTCAGCCCCAGCATTTT
CASNTGGAGQPQHF
>.|.|TRBJ1-2|TRBV6-4
TGTGCCAGCAGTGTGGGAGATGCTAACTATGGCTACACCTTC
CASSVGDANYGYTF
>.|.|TRBJ1-5|TRBV5-8
TGTGCCAGCAGCTTGGTCGGGTTGGGCAATCAGCCCCAGCATTTT
CASSLVGLGNQPQHF
>.|TRBD2|TRBJ2-1|TRBV6-4
TGTGCCAGCAGTGACTTTGCGGGAGTTTCGAATGAGCAGTTCTTC
CASSDFAGVSNEQFF
>.|TRBD1|TRBJ2-1|TRBV6-6
TGTGCCAGCAGTTACGAGAGACAGGGGGCTAATGAGCAGTTCTTC
CASSYERQGANEQFF
>.|.|TRBJ1-5|TRBV28
TGTGCCAGCAGTTTATTACTTTTTTATCAGCCCCAGCATTTT
CASSLLLFYQPQHF
>.|TRBD1|TRBJ2-1|TRBV23-1
TGCGCCAGCAGTCAATCGGACAGGGGAGTGAGCGTAATTTCCAATGAGCAGTTCTTC
CASSQSDRGVSVISNEQFF
>.|.|TRBJ1-1|TRBV7-9
TGTGCCAGCAGCCCACAGGGAGTGGGGACTGAAGCTTTCTTT
CASSPQGVGTEAFF
>.|TRBD1|TRBJ1-4|TRBV6-5
TGTGCCAGCAGTTACTCACGGACAGGGGTGGTTGAAAAACTGTTTTTT
CASSYSRTGVVEKLFF
>.|.|TRBJ1-2|TRBV5-1
TGCGCCAGCAGGGAACAGACTAACTATGGCTACACCTTC
CASREQTNYGYTF
>.|.|TRBJ1-1|TRBV6-5
TGTGCCAGCAGTTATAAACGGACAGACCCAGGGACTGAAGCTTTCTTT
CASSYKRTDPGTEAFF
>.|TRBD2|TRBJ2-2|TRBV24-1
TGTGCCACCAGTGATAGCGGGACTAGCGGGAGGCTGAACACCGGGGAGCTGTTTTTT
CATSDSGTSGRLNTGELFF
>.|TRBD2|TRBJ2-2|TRBV11-2
TGTGCCAGCAGCCCGGCCCGGACTAGCGTCAACACCGGGGAGCTGTTTTTT
CASSPARTSVNTGELFF
>.|TRBD1|TRBJ2-1|TRBV10-1
TGCGCCAGCAGCTGGCAGGGGGCTGGTCTGTTCTTC
CASSWQGAGLFF
>.|.|TRBJ1-5|TRBV4-2
TGTGCCAGCAGCCACGTTGATCAGCCCCAGCATTTT
CASSHVDQPQHF
>.|.|TRBJ2-3|TRBV18
TGTGCCAGCTCACCACCGGGTTATGGAGTGCGGTATTTT
CASSPPGYGVRYF
>few|TRBD1|TRBJ1-1|TRBV15
TGTGCCACCAGCAGCAATATGCAGGGGGCGGCTGAAGCTTTCTTT
CATSSNMQGAAEAFF
>.|TRBD2|TRBJ2-7|TRBV7-7
TGTGCTAGCAGCCTAGGGACTAGCGGGAGTTCTGAGCAGTACTTC
CASSLGTSGSSEQYF
>.|.|TRBJ1-6|TRBV11-2
TGTGCCAGCAGCAAAACAACAGGGATGGTTTCACCCCTCCACTTT
CASSKTTGMVSPLHF
>.|TRBD1|TRBJ1-1|TRBV24-1
TGTGCCACCAGTGAGGCAGGGGGCCTGAACACTGAAGCTTTCTTT
CATSEAGGLNTEAFF
>few|TRBD1|TRBJ1-1|TRBV5-1
TGCGCCAGCAGCCCGACAGGGGGCCAGAACACTGAAGCTTTCTTT
CASSPTGGQNTEAFF
>once|TRBD1|TRBJ1-2|TRBV18
TGTGCCAGCTCTTCAGACAGGGGGCAGTATGGCTACACCTTC
CASSSDRGQYGYTF
>.|.|TRBJ1-5|TRBV2
TGTGCCAGCAGAGAGGGCCGAAATCAGCCCCAGCATTTT
CASREGRNQPQHF
>.|TRBD1|TRBJ1-3|TRBV27
TGTGCCAGCAGACCCGGGGGGACAGGGCATCTTCTCTCTGGAAACACCATATATTTT
CASRPGGTGHLLSGNTIYF
>.|TRBD2|TRBJ2-1|TRBV4-1
TGCGCCAGCAGCCAAGTTCCCGCGGGAGTATACAATGAGCAGTTCTTC
CASSQVPAGVYNEQFF
>.|TRBD1|TRBJ2-4|TRBV5-1
TGCGCCAGCAGCTTGTGGGGACAGGGTCGGAACATTCAGTACTTC
CASSLWGQGRNIQYF
>.|TRBD2|TRBJ2-1|TRBV20-1
TGCAGTGCTAGTGGCCCTTTAGCTAGCGGGAGTGTGCAGTTCTTC
CSASGPLASGSVQFF
>once|.|TRBJ1-6|TRBV5-1
TGCGCCAGCAGTTCACGGGTTGATTTT
CASSSRVDF
>.|.|TRBJ2-4|TRBV28
TGTGCCAGCAGTTTCACAGGGAGTAAAAACATTCAGTACTTC
CASSFTGSKNIQYF